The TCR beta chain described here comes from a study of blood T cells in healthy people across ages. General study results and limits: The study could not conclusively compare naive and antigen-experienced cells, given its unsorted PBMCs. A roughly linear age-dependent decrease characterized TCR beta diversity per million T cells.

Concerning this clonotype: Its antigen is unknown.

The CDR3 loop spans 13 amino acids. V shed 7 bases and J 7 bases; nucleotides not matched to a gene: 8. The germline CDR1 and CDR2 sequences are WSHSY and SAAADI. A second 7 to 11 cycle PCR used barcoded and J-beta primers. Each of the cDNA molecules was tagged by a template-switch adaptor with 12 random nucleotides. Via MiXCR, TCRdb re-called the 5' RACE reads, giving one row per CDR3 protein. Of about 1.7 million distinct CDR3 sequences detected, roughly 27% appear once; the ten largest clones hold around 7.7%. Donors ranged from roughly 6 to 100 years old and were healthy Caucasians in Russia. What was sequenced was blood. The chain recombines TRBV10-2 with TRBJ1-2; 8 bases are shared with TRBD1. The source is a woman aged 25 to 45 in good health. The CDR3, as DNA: TGCGCCAGCACCCTGACAGGGGCGCGTGGCTACACCTTC. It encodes CASTLTGARGYTF.